These 30 T cell receptor beta chains share one sample of origin, sequenced in a study of read filtering for tumor transcriptome and immune sequencing. Molecular barcoded adaptors covering alpha/delta and beta/gamma chains were used on roughly 370 ng RNA. A single record per CDR3 protein comes from TCRdb applying MiXCR to the reads. The table records 62,000 or so distinct CDR3 sequences, 20% to 25% of them present only once. The sequenced sample was a population of CD138-negative cells sorted from bone marrow. The source is a donor at least 40 years old with multiple myeloma.

The chain is built from TRBV7-9 and TRBJ2-2; tentative D call: TRBD2 (5 bases). Per the germline V gene, CDR1 is SEHNR and CDR2 is FQNEAQ (reference sequence). The V and J ends lost 3 bases and 3 bases respectively, with 8 bases between them. This CDR3 is 14 amino acids long. CDR3 residues: CASSFGRDTGELFF. Written as DNA, the CDR3 is TGTGCCAGCAGCTTCGGGCGGGACACCGGGGAGCTGTTTTTT.

The chain couples TRBV12-3 or TRBV12-4 to TRBJ1-3; D is perhaps TRBD1 (6 bases). The CDR3 is 16 amino acids. Trimming left V 5 bases short and J 6 bases short, with 20 bases between. CDR3 nucleotides: TGTGCCAGCAGTACGGACAGCATTGTAGCTGAAAACACCATATATTTT. This encodes CASSTDSIVAENTIYF.

This clonotype came up many times. V and J are TRBV28 and TRBJ2-7, with TRBD1 matching over 7 bases. J lost 2 bases, V lost 6 bases, and 7 bases had no gene match. The CDR3 spans 14 residues. Germline V gene data show CDR1 as MDHEN and CDR2 as SYDVKM. The CDR3 region is CASRLRGLTYEQYF. CDR3 bases: TGTGCCAGCAGGCTGAGGGGGCTCACCTACGAGCAGTACTTC.

About this clonotype itself: Germline is not matched at one junction end, which may reflect a read error. This rearrangement joins TRBV12-3 or TRBV12-4 to TRBJ2-6, with TRBD2 as a possible D gene (5 bases). This CDR3 has 15 amino acids. CDR3 bases: TGTGCTAGCAATTTAACTAGTGCTGGGGCCAACGTCCTGACTTTC. Translation gives CASNLTSAGANVLTF.

As regards this clonotype: One base away lies a much larger clone, so this may be a sequencing read error. The chain combines TRBV27 with TRBJ1-4; maybe TRBD1 (6 bases). Germline V gene sequence: CDR1 MNHEY, CDR2 SMNVEV (reference sequence). This CDR3 spans 12 amino acids. The CDR3 sequence is CASRYRDENLFF. The DNA for the CDR3 is TGTGCCAGCAGGTACAGGGATGAAAACCTGTTTTTT.

There are many counts of this clonotype. This chain links TRBV6-5 with TRBJ1-4; D unclear. This CDR3 is built from 14 residues. In germline, CDR1 is MNHEY, CDR2 SVGAGI. Trimming left V 6 bases short and J 3 bases short, with 11 bases between. The CDR3: CASRLVGSNEKLFF. DNA of the CDR3: TGTGCCAGCAGGCTCGTGGGGTCTAATGAAAAACTGTTTTTT.

This clonotype was observed many times. V gene TRBV7-8 combines with J gene TRBJ2-1; D may be TRBD2 (5 bases). Per the germline V gene, CDR1 is SGHVS and CDR2 is FQNEAQ. This CDR3 comprises 15 residues. Trimming pared 4 bases from V and 2 bases from J, leaving 12 bases between. The CDR3 region has the DNA TGTGCCAGCAGCTCTCTAGCAACAGCCTACAATGAGCAGTTCTTC. Protein: CASSSLATAYNEQFF. Drawing the rest from reference TRBV7-8 and TRBJ2-1, the complete variable domain is GAGVSQSPRYKVAKRGQDVALRCDPISGHVSLFWYQQALGQGPEFLTYFQNEAQLDKSGLPSDRFFAERPEGSVSTLKIQRTQQEDSAVYLCASSSLATAYNEQFFGPGTRLTVL.

On this clonotype: The junction does not match germline at one end; this may be a read error. The V gene is TRBV15, the J gene TRBJ2-3, with TRBD1 matching over 8 bases. Germline CDR1 is LNHNV and CDR2 is YYDKDF (reference sequence). The CDR3 spans 17 residues. The CDR3 coding sequence is TGTTCCACCAGCAGACACAAGACAGGGGAGGGCACAGATACGCAGTATTTT. This gives the protein CSTSRHKTGEGTDTQYF.

This clonotype was seen more than once but under ten times. This chain links TRBV3-1 with TRBJ2-2; 9 bases are shared with TRBD1. This CDR3 has 16 amino acids. V lost 3 bases to trimming and J lost 6 bases; unmatched junction nucleotides: 8. Germline V gives CDR1 LGHDT, CDR2 YNNKEL (reference sequence). The CDR3 coding sequence is TGTGCCAGCAGCCAGGAAGGGACAGGGTACGCCGGGGAGCTGTTTTTT. Its translation: CASSQEGTGYAGELFF. The whole variable domain, remainder taken from reference TRBV3-1 and TRBJ2-2, is DTAVSQTPKYLVTQMGNDKSIKCEQNLGHDTMYWYKQDSKKFLKIMFSYNNKELIINETVPNRFSPKSPDKAHLNLHINSLELGDSAVYFCASSQEGTGYAGELFFGEGSRLTVL.

This rearrangement joins TRBV5-6 to TRBJ2-1, with 7 bases matching TRBD1. J lost 1 base, V lost 0 bases, and 1 base had no gene match. From germline, CDR1 is SGHDT and CDR2 YYEEEE. The CDR3 contains 15 residues. The CDR3 DNA reads TGTGCCAGCAGCTTGGAGGGGGCGTCCTACAATGAGCAGTTCTTC. This translates into CASSLEGASYNEQFF.

This clonotype was observed at least ten times. The chain links TRBV6-2 or TRBV6-3 to TRBJ1-5; D may be TRBD1 (5 bases). This CDR3 is 13 amino acids long. V was shortened by 1 base and J by 11 bases, with 12 bases between the two germline ends. The germline V gene encodes CDR1 MNHEY and CDR2 SVGEGT. The CDR3 is CASSYYGPGTQHF. The CDR3 DNA reads as TGTGCCAGCAGTTACTATGGGCCAGGGACCCAGCATTTT.

This chain connects TRBV6-5 to TRBJ1-5; TRBD1 might be the D (6 bases). Germline V gene lookup returns CDR1 MNHEY and CDR2 SVGAGI. The CDR3 is 17 amino acids. The V end lost 5 bases, the J end lost 0 bases, and 17 bases lay between the germline ends. The CDR3, as DNA: TGTGCCAGCAGTGCCTCCTTAGGGACAAGTAGCAATCAGCCCCAGCATTTT. It translates to CASSASLGTSSNQPQHF.

Ten or more counts support this clonotype. V is TRBV12-5 and J is TRBJ1-6; tentative D call: TRBD1 (5 bases). Germline CDR1 reads LGHNT; CDR2 reads FRNRAP. The V end lost 5 bases, the J end lost 9 bases, and 17 bases lay between the germline ends. CDR3 length equals 15 residues. The CDR3 is CASGPLSGGSSPLHF. For the CDR3, the DNA is TGTGCTAGTGGTCCCCTTTCGGGGGGAAGTTCACCCCTCCACTTT.

This rearrangement joins TRBV15 to TRBJ2-5; D is ambiguous. Between the trimmed V and J ends, which lost 0 bases and 7 bases, there was a span of 15 bases. The CDR3 is 15 amino acids. CDR1 and CDR2 (germline): LNHNV, YYDKDF (reference sequence). The CDR3 spells CATSRDKTTFGTQYF. In DNA, the CDR3 is TGTGCCACCAGCAGAGATAAAACCACTTTCGGGACCCAGTACTTC.

This clonotype appeared a few times. The rearrangement uses TRBV11-2 and TRBJ1-4; 8 nucleotides match TRBD1. The CDR3 has 13 residues. Germline loops: CDR1 SGHAT, CDR2 FQNNGV. V was clipped by 7 bases and J by 5 bases; unmatched bases: 3. The CDR3 loop is CASTRTGNEKLFF. The DNA of the CDR3 is TGTGCCAGCACCCGGACAGGGAATGAAAAACTGTTTTTT.

This clonotype was found a few times. The chain carries TRBV28 and TRBJ1-5; TRBD1 matches 9 bases. Per the germline V gene, CDR1 is MDHEN and CDR2 is SYDVKM. This CDR3 is 18 amino acids long. V lost 3 bases to trimming and J lost 7 bases; unmatched junction nucleotides: 16. DNA of the CDR3: TGTGCCAGCAGTTTTACGGGACAGGGCACGACTATTAAACAGCCCCAGCATTTT. Amino acid sequence: CASSFTGQGTTIKQPQHF.

This clonotype was found many times. The chain uses TRBV24-1 and TRBJ2-1; unclear D gene. Looked up from germline, CDR1 is KGHDR and CDR2 is SFDVKD. V gave up 1 base and J gave up 5 bases, with 8 bases separating them. This CDR3 spans 14 amino acids. The CDR3 region is CATSDFVADNEQFF. The CDR3 region has the DNA TGTGCCACCAGTGATTTCGTGGCGGACAATGAGCAGTTCTTC.

At least ten counts were recorded for this clonotype. The chain carries TRBV18 and TRBJ2-1; TRBD2 aligns across 7 bases. CDR1 is KGHSH and CDR2 is LQKENI in the germline V gene. With 3 bases clipped from V and 6 bases from J, the junction kept 8 bases outside the gene matches. CDR3 length: 15 residues. The chain's CDR3 is CASSPGRGVSNEQFF. DNA for the CDR3: TGTGCCAGCTCACCGGGGAGGGGTGTCTCCAATGAGCAGTTCTTC.

By proportion, this clonotype is medium-sized. The rearrangement joins TRBV6-1 to TRBJ2-6; D unclear. This CDR3 region has 15 residues. Per germline, CDR1 MNHNS and CDR2 SASEGT. The V end lost 2 bases, the J end lost 0 bases, and 5 bases lay between the germline ends. Here the CDR3 reads CASSERSSGANVLTF. The CDR3 region has the DNA TGTGCCAGCAGTGAAAGGAGCTCTGGGGCCAACGTCCTGACTTTC.

This clonotype was recorded at least ten times. This chain joins TRBV30 and TRBJ2-2; the D gene is possibly TRBD2 (5 bases). The CDR3 totals 15 residues. Deletions cut 2 bases from V and 5 bases from J, with 15 bases between. The germline CDR1 and CDR2 sequences are GTSNPN and SVGIG (reference sequence). The chain's CDR3 is CAWSSGLGGTGELFF. The CDR3 nucleotides read TGTGCCTGGAGTTCGGGGTTGGGCGGAACCGGGGAGCTGTTTTTT.

This clonotype has ten or more counts. This chain links TRBV5-1 with TRBJ2-1; 9 bases align to TRBD2. V shed 0 bases and J 4 bases; nucleotides not matched to a gene: 5. The CDR3 totals 16 residues. CDR1 and CDR2 (germline): SGHRS, YFSETQ. CDR3 DNA sequence: TGCGCCAGCAGCTTGGCCGTTAGCGGGGGTTACAATGAGCAGTTCTTC. Translation gives CASSLAVSGGYNEQFF.

Points on this clonotype: This may arise from a read error, as a much more abundant clone is one base away. This chain joins TRBV13 and TRBJ2-7; 8 nucleotides align to TRBD1. The CDR3 loop spans 14 amino acids. Germline assignment: CDR1 PRHDT and CDR2 FYEKMQ (reference sequence). The ends lost 4 bases at V and 2 bases at J; junction bases unmatched: 4. The DNA of the CDR3 is TGTGCCAGCAGCTCCAGGGGGCGCACCTACGAGCAGTACTTC. Protein: CASSSRGRTYEQYF. Looking up the rest from reference TRBV13 and TRBJ2-7 gives the full variable domain: AAGVIQSPRHLIKEKRETATLKCYPIPRHDTVYWYQQGPGQDPQFLISFYEKMQSDKGSIPDRFSAQQFSDYHSELNMSSLELGDSALYFCASSSRGRTYEQYFGPGTRLTVT.

Comment on this clonotype: A far bigger clonotype differs at one base, so this is likely a read error. The rearrangement uses TRBV7-3 and TRBJ2-1; perhaps D is TRBD1 or TRBD2 (5 bases each). V was cut by 2 bases and J by 4 bases, with 18 bases left in between. The CDR3 has 17 residues. Looked up from germline, CDR1 is SGHTA and CDR2 is FQGTGA. This CDR3 reads CASSLELGSGPYNEQFF. The CDR3 DNA sequence: TGTGCCAGCAGCTTAGAGCTGGGATCGGGACCGTACAATGAGCAGTTCTTC.

This clonotype appeared many times. The chain uses TRBV28 and TRBJ2-2; D perhaps matches TRBD1 (5 bases). This CDR3 is built from 14 residues. Between the trimmed V and J ends, which lost 6 bases and 4 bases, there was a span of 12 bases. Germline V CDR1 and CDR2: MDHEN, SYDVKM. The CDR3 protein is CASRTTDFTGELFF. The CDR3, as DNA: TGTGCCAGCAGAACGACAGATTTCACCGGGGAGCTGTTTTTT.

This clonotype was detected many times. The gene calls are TRBV5-1 and TRBJ2-2, with D possibly TRBD1 on 6 matching bases. V was cut by 4 bases and J by 4 bases, with 14 bases left in between. Germline CDR1 and CDR2: SGHRS and YFSETQ. The CDR3 extends over 15 amino acids. The CDR3 DNA reads TGCGCCAGCAGCCCGGACAGACCGTCCACCGGGGAGCTGTTTTTT. Its protein product is CASSPDRPSTGELFF.

With regard to this clonotype: A clone one base away is much larger, so this may be a read error. V is TRBV7-9 and J is TRBJ2-2; D is unresolved. The CDR3 runs 15 residues. Germline V lookup: CDR1 SEHNR, CDR2 FQNEAQ (reference sequence). V was cut by 2 bases and J by 0 bases, with 7 bases left in between. DNA of the CDR3: TGTGCCAGCAGCTTACAGGCACCGAACACCGGGGAGCTGTTTTTT. Translated: CASSLQAPNTGELFF.

The chain carries TRBV12-3 or TRBV12-4 and TRBJ2-2, with a possible D match to TRBD1 (6 bases). Trimming cost V 6 bases and J 8 bases, with 13 bases left between them. The CDR3 loop spans 13 amino acids. CDR3 DNA sequence: TGTGCCAGCAGGTCAACAGGGATAGGGGAGCTGTTTTTT. It translates to CASRSTGIGELFF.

In its sample, this clonotype ranks as medium-sized (0.01 to 0.1%). The chain joins TRBV7-8 to TRBJ2-3; D may correspond to TRBD1 or TRBD2 (5 bases each). Germline V gene sequence: CDR1 SGHVS, CDR2 FQNEAQ. This CDR3 contains 15 residues. V shed 5 bases and J shed 2 bases, with 14 bases lying between them. The CDR3 loop reads CASSLRQGPTDTQYF. The CDR3 DNA reads as TGTGCCAGCAGCCTAAGGCAGGGACCCACAGATACGCAGTATTTT.

A word on this clonotype: Given a much more abundant clone one base away, this may be a read error. This chain links TRBV3-1 with TRBJ2-1, with D perhaps matching TRBD1 (6 bases). CDR1 LGHDT and CDR2 YNNKEL come from the germline V gene (reference sequence). The germline V and J ends were trimmed by 4 bases and 4 bases, with 20 bases remaining between them. The CDR3 spans 17 residues. CDR3: CASSREGQLVGYNEQFF. CDR3 sequence (DNA): TGTGCCAGCAGCCGAGAGGGACAACTAGTGGGGTACAATGAGCAGTTCTTC.

This clonotype was detected ten times or more. V is TRBV18 and J is TRBJ2-2; TRBD2 might be the D (5 bases). The CDR3 length is 15 residues. V lost 5 bases, J lost 0 bases, and 10 bases lay in between. CDR1 and CDR2 from the germline V gene are KGHSH and LQKENI. CDR3 sequence: CASSGLQTNTGELFF. CDR3 nucleotide sequence: TGTGCCAGCTCAGGACTCCAAACGAACACCGGGGAGCTGTTTTTT. The variable domain in full, completed from reference TRBV18 and TRBJ2-2, reads NAGVMQNPRHLVRRRGQEARLRCSPMKGHSHVYWYRQLPEEGLKFMVYLQKENIIDESGMPKERFSAEFPKEGPSILRIQQVVRGDSAAYFCASSGLQTNTGELFFGEGSRLTVL.